Sequencing of this T cell receptor (beta chain) was carried out in a study of T cells after yellow fever vaccination. Study information: Low-cell-number fractions underwent preparation using SMART-Seq v4 Ultra Low Input.

This clonotype was counted only a few times. Its antigen is not known. The germline gives CDR1 SQVTM, CDR2 ANQGSEA. V was shortened by 4 bases and J by 5 bases, with 16 bases between the two germline ends. This CDR3 has 14 amino acids. Study-wide points: A large majority of primary-vaccination clones showed up again after the booster (approximately 95% CD4, approximately 90% CD8). Only a minor proportion of clonotypes was detected across both CD4 and CD8 compartments.

They built TCR cDNA with 5'RACE template switching, a step that put in a universal primer site and UMIs. TCRdb passed the 5' RACE reads through MiXCR, listing each CDR3 protein once. The repertoire holds hundreds of thousands of distinct CDR3 sequences, with approximately 13% as singletons. The rearrangement joins TRBV29-1 to TRBJ2-3; D could derive from TRBD1 or TRBD2 (5 bases each). Sequenced here: PBMCs, sampled on the day of the yellow fever booster vaccination. This TCR was recovered from a man under 40 who received the YFV17D yellow fever vaccine. The CDR3 loop is CSVGGYSHVDTQYF. As DNA, the CDR3 is TGCAGCGTTGGGGGGTACTCCCACGTAGATACGCAGTATTTT.